This T cell receptor (beta chain) is from a study of response to subunit inactivated influenza vaccine. TCRdb itself ran the RT-PCR reads through MiXCR, one entry per CDR3 protein. This table has roughly 500,000 distinct CDR3 sequences, approximately 20% appearing once. The V end lost 4 bases, the J end lost 6 bases, and 11 bases lay between the germline ends. Germline V lookup: CDR1 LNHNV, CDR2 YYDKDF (reference sequence). This CDR3 has 13 amino acids. This clonotype was recorded many times. These data also featured in a second study, about T cells expressing NK-cell markers. That source adds: UMIs accompanied the 5'RACE template switching by which TCR beta cDNA was made. The authors derived TCR beta repertoires from sorted CD3+CD56+NKG2C+, CD3+CD56+NKG2C- and CD3+CD56-NKG2C+ T cells. The contribution of dominant NKG2C+ clonotypes to CD8+ T cells in a handful of donors was roughly 1.0-7.5%. The CD3+CD56-NKG2C+ fraction of several donors was also led by these clonotypes.

This material consisted of CD4+ T cells sorted from PBMCs, taken 11 to 12 days after vaccination. This rearrangement joins TRBV15 to TRBJ2-3; D gene ambiguous. The sequence came from a man in his forties or fifties who received an inactivated influenza vaccine. The CDR3 here is CATSTLSPDTQYF. The CDR3 region has the DNA TGTGCCACCAGCACTTTGTCCCCGGATACGCAGTATTTT.